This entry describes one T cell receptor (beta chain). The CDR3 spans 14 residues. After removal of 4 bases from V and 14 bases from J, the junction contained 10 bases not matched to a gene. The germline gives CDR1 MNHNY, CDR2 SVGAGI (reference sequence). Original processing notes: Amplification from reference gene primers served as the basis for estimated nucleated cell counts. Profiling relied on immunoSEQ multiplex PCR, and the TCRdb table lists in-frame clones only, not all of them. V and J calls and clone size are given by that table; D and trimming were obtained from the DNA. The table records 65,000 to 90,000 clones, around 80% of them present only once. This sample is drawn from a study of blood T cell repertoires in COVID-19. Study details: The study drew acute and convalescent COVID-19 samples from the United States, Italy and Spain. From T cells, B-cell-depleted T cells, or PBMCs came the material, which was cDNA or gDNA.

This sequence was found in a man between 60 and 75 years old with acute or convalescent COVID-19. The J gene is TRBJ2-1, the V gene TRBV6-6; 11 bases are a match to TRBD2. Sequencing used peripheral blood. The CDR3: CASSFLAGGPPEFF. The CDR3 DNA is TGTGCCAGCAGTTTTCTAGCGGGAGGCCCCCCCGAGTTCTTC.